This T cell receptor (beta chain) comes out of a study of blood T cell repertoires in COVID-19. Study-level background: Sources were T cells, B-cell-depleted T cells, or PBMCs; the material itself was cDNA or gDNA.

This CDR3 is 16 amino acids long. Germline loops: CDR1 SGHRS, CDR2 YFSETQ. Trimming at V came to 2 bases and at J to 1 base, leaving 6 bases not matched to a gene. Sequencing was performed with immunoSEQ multiplex PCR; in TCRdb, only in-frame clones are kept and a portion is missing. The sample yields some 80,000 clones, roughly 80% seen once. The receptor was isolated from a woman aged 70 to 79 with acute or convalescent COVID-19. Source material: peripheral blood. The V and J genes are TRBV5-1 and TRBJ2-5; TRBD2 matches 9 bases. The CDR3 DNA is TGCGCCAGCAGCTTCTCCTCTAGCGGGGCCCAAGAGACCCAGTACTTC. Translated, it gives CASSFSSSGAQETQYF. The full variable domain, in which reference TRBV5-1 and TRBJ2-5 provide the parts outside the CDR3, is KAGVTQTPRYLIKTRGQQVTLSCSPISGHRSVSWYQQTPGQGLQFLFEYFSETQRNKGNFPGRFSGRQFSNSRSEMNVSTLELGDSALYLCASSFSSSGAQETQYFGPGTRLLVL.